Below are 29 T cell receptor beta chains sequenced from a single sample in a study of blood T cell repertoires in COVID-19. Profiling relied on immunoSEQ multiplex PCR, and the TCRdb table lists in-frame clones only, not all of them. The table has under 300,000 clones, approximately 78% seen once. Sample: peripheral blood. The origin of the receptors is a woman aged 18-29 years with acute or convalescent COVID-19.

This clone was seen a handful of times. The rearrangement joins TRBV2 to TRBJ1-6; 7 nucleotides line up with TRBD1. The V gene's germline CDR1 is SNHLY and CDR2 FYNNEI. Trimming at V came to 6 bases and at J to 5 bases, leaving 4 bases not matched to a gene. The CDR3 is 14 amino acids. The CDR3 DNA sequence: TGTGCCAGCAGGAGGGACAGTGATAATTCACCCCTCCACTTT. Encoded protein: CASRRDSDNSPLHF.

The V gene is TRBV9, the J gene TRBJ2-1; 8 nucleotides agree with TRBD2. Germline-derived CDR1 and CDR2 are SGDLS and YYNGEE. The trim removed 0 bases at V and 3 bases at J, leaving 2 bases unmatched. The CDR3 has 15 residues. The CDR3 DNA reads TGTGCCAGCAGCGTAGTGGCGGGGGGCTACAATGAGCAGTTCTTC. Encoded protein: CASSVVAGGYNEQFF.

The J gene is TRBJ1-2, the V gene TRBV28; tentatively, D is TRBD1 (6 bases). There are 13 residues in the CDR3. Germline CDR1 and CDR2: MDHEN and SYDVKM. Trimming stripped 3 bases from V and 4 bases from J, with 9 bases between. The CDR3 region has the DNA TGTGCCAGCAGTTTGGACAGCCTCTATGGCTACACCTTC. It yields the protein CASSLDSLYGYTF.

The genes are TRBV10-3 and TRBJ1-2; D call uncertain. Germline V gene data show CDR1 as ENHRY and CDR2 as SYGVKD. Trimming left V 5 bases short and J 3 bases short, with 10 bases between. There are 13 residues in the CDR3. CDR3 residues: CAISTKGDYGYTF. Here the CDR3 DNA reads TGTGCCATCAGTACAAAGGGAGACTATGGCTACACCTTC.

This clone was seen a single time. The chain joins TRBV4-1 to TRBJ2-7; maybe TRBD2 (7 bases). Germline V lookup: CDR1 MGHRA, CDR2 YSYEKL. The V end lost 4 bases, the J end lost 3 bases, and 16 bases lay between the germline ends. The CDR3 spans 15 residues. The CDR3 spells CASSPDARGGYEQYF. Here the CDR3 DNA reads TGCGCCAGCAGCCCCGATGCTAGGGGGGGCTACGAGCAGTACTTC.

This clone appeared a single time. The CDR3 bases are TGTGCCAGCAGCGTAGGATCGGCGGGACAGACGGGTGGGACCCAGTACTTC. This encodes CASSVGSAGQTGGTQYF. The J gene is TRBJ2-5, the V gene TRBV9; tentatively, D is TRBD1 (7 bases). Trimming removed 0 bases at V and 7 bases at J, with 22 bases between. The CDR3 has 17 amino acids. CDR1 and CDR2 (germline): SGDLS, YYNGEE.

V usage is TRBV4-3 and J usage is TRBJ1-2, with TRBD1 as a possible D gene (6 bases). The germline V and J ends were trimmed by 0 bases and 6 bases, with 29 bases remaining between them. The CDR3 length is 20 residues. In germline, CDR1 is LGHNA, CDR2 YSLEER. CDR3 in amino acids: CASSQDYITGSADSPHGYTF. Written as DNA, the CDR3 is TGCGCCAGCAGCCAAGACTATATAACAGGGTCGGCGGATTCCCCCCATGGCTACACCTTC.

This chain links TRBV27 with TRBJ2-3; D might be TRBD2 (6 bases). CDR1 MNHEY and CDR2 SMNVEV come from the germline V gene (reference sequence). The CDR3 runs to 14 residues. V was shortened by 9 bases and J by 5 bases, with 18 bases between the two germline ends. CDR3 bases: TGTGCCAGTAAGAGGACGGCGCGGGGAGATACGCAGTATTTT. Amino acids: CASKRTARGDTQYF.

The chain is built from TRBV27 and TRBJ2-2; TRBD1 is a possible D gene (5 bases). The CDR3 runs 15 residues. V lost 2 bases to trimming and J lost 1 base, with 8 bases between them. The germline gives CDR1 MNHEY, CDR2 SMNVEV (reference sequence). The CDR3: CASSLRTRNTGELFF. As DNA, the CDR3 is TGTGCCAGCAGTTTAAGGACAAGGAACACCGGGGAGCTGTTTTTT.

The CDR3 DNA follows: TGCGCCAGCAGCCAAGATTCGGGACAGATGAACACTGAAGCTTTCTTT. Translation: CASSQDSGQMNTEAFF. The V gene is TRBV4-3, the J gene TRBJ1-1, with TRBD1 matching 7 bases. Trimming cost V 0 bases and J 0 bases; bases outside gene matches: 4. From germline, CDR1 is LGHNA and CDR2 YSLEER. CDR3 size: 16 residues.

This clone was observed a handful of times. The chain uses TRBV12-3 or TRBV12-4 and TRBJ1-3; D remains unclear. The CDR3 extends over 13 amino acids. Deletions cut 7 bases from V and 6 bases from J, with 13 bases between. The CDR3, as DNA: TGTGCCAGCACCCGAGGCCCCGAAAACACCATATATTTT. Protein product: CASTRGPENTIYF.

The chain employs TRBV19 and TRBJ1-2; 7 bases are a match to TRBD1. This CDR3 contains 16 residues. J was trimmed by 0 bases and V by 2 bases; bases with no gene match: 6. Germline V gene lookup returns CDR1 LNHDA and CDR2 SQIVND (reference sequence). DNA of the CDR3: TGTGCCAGTAGTATAAAGACAGGGCCGGCTAACTATGGCTACACCTTC. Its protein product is CASSIKTGPANYGYTF.

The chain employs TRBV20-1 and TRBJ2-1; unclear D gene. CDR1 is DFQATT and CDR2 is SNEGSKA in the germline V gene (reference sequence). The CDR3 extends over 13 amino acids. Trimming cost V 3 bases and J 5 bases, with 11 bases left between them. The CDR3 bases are TGCAGTGCTAGTCAAAACGCGCACAATGAGCAGTTCTTC. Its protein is CSASQNAHNEQFF.

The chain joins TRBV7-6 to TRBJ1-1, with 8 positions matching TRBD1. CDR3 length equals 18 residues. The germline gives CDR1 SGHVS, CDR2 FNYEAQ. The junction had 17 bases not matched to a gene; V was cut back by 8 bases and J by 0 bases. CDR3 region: CASAHGRGPGQVNTEAFF. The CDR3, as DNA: TGTGCCAGCGCCCATGGAAGGGGGCCGGGACAGGTGAACACTGAAGCTTTCTTT.

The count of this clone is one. The CDR3 is CSVGQGSNQPQHF. The CDR3 DNA reads TGCAGCGTTGGTCAGGGTAGCAATCAGCCCCAGCATTTT. V is TRBV29-1 and J is TRBJ1-5; tentatively, D is TRBD1 (5 bases). V lost 4 bases, J lost 0 bases, and 7 bases lay in between. This CDR3 is built from 13 residues. The germline CDR1 and CDR2 sequences are SQVTM and ANQGSEA. The whole variable domain, filled in from reference TRBV29-1 and TRBJ1-5, reads SAVISQKPSRDICQRGTSLTIQCQVDSQVTMMFWYRQQPGQSLTLIATANQGSEATYESGFVIDKFPISRPNLTFSTLTVSNMSPEDSSIYLCSVGQGSNQPQHFGDGTRLSIL.

CDR3 nucleotides: TGTGCCAGCAGCGTAGGTTCTAGCGGGAGTCCCCAAGAGACCCAGTACTTC. It encodes CASSVGSSGSPQETQYF. The chain combines TRBV9 with TRBJ2-5, with 10 bases matching TRBD2. Germline lookup yields CDR1 SGDLS and CDR2 YYNGEE. V was pared by 0 bases and J by 1 base, with 6 bases of the junction left unmatched. CDR3 length: 17 amino acids.

The CDR3 is CASSVRDYTQETQYF. DNA of the CDR3: TGTGCCAGCAGCGTCCGGGACTACACGCAAGAGACCCAGTACTTC. The V gene is TRBV7-9, the J gene TRBJ2-5; TRBD2 aligns across 7 bases. J was trimmed by 2 bases and V by 5 bases; bases with no gene match: 8. Germline CDR1 reads SEHNR; CDR2 reads FQNEAQ (reference sequence). CDR3 size: 15 residues.

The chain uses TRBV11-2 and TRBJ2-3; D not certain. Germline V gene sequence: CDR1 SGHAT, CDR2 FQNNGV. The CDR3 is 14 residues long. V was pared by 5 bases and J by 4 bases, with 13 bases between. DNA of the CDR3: TGTGCCAGCAGCCCCGCAGATGTTGCAGATACGCAGTATTTT. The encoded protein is CASSPADVADTQYF. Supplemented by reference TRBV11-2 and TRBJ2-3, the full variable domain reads EAGVAQSPRYKIIEKRQSVAFWCNPISGHATLYWYQQILGQGPKLLIQFQNNGVVDDSQLPKDRFSAERLKGVDSTLKIQPAKLEDSAVYLCASSPADVADTQYFGPGTRLTVL.

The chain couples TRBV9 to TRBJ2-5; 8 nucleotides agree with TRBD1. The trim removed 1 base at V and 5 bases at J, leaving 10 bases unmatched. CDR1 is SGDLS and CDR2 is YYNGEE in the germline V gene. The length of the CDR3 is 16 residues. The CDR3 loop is CASSVTPQGARETQYF. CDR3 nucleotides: TGTGCCAGCAGCGTAACCCCGCAGGGGGCGCGGGAGACCCAGTACTTC.

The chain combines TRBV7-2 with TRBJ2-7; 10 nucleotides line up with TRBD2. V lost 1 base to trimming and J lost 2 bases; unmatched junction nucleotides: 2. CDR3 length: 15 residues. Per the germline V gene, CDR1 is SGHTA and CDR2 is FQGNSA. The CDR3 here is CASSLDLAGAYEQYF. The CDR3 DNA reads TGTGCCAGCAGCTTAGATCTAGCGGGAGCCTACGAGCAGTACTTC. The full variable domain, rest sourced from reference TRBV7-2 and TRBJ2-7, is GAGVSQSPSNKVTEKGKDVELRCDPISGHTALYWYRQSLGQGLEFLIYFQGNSAPDKSGLPSDRFSAERTGGSVSTLTIQRTQQEDSAVYLCASSLDLAGAYEQYFGPGTRLTVT.

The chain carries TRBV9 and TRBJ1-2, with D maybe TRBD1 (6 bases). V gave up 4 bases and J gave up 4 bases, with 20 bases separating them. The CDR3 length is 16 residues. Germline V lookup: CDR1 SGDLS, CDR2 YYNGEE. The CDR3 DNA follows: TGTGCCAGCAGCCTCGATAGGGCCAGGGGATTCTATGGCTACACCTTC. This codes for CASSLDRARGFYGYTF.

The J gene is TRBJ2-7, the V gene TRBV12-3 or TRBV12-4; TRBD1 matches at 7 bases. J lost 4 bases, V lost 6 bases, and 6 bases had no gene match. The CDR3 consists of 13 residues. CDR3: CASSLDRIYEQYF. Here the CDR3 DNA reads TGTGCCAGCAGCCTGGACAGGATTTACGAGCAGTACTTC.

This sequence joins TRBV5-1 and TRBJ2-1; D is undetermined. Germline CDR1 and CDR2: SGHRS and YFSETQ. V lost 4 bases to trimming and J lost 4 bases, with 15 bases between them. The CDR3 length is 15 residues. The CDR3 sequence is CASSNSRFVYNEQFF. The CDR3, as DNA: TGCGCCAGCAGCAACTCCCGGTTCGTGTACAATGAGCAGTTCTTC.

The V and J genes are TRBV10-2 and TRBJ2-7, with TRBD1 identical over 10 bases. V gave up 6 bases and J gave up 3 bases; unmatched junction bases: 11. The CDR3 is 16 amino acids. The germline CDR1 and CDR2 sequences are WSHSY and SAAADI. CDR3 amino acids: CASSSFPTGGFYEQYF. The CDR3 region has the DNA TGCGCCAGCAGCTCGTTCCCGACAGGGGGCTTCTACGAGCAGTACTTC.

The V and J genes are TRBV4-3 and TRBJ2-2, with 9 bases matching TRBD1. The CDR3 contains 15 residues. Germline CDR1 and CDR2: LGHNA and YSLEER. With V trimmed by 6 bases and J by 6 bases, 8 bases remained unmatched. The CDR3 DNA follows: TGCGCCAGCAGTCAGGGACAGGGATATCCCGGGGAGCTGTTTTTT. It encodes CASSQGQGYPGELFF.

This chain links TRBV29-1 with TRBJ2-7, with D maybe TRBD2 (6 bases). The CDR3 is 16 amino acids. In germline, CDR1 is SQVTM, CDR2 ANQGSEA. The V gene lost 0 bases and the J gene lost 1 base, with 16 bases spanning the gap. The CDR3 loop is CSVEDTGTALSYEQYF. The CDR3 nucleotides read TGCAGCGTTGAAGACACCGGGACTGCTTTATCCTACGAGCAGTACTTC.

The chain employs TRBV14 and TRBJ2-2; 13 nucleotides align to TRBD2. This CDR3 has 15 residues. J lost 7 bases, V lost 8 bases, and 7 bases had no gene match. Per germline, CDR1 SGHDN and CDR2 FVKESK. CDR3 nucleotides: TGTGCCAGCCGTGGGACTAGCGGGAAAATCGGGGAGCTGTTTTTT. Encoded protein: CASRGTSGKIGELFF.

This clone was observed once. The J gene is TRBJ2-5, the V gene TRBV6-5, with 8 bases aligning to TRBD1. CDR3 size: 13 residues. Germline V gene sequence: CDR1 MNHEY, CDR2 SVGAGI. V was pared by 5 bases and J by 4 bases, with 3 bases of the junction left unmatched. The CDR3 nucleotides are TGTGCCAGCAGTCTAGACAGGGGAGAGACCCAGTACTTC. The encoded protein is CASSLDRGETQYF.

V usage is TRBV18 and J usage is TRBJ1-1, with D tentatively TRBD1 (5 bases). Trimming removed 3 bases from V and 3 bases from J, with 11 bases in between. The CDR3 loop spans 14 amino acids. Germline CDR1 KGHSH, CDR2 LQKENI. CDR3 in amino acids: CASSPIRVDTEAFF. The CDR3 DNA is TGTGCCAGCTCACCGATCAGGGTCGACACTGAAGCTTTCTTT.